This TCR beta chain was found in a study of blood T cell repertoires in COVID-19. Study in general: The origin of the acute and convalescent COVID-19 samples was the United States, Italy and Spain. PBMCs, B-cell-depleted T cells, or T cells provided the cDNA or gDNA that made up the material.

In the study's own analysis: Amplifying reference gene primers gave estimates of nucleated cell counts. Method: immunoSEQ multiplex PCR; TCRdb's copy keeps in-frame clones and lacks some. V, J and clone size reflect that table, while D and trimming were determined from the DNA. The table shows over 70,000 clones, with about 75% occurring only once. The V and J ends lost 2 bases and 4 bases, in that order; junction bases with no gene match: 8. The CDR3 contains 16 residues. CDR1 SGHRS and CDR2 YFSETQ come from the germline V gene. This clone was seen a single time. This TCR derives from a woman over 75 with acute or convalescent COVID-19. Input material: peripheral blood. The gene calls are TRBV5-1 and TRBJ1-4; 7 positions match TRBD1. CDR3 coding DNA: TGCGCCAGCAGCTTAGGAGGGGGGACAGTTAATGAAAAACTGTTTTTT. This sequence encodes CASSLGGGTVNEKLFF.